A single sample gave rise to the 16 T cell receptor beta chains below, sequenced in a study of control samples from healthy donors and cancer patients. Repertoires were generated with immunoSEQ multiplex PCR, while TCRdb's copy carries only in-frame clones and drops some. The sample includes roughly 170,000 clones, about 90% of them seen just once. Sequencing was performed on blood. The receptors shown here come from a woman younger than 45 in good health.

The chain combines TRBV7-9 with TRBJ2-1, with a weak D call TRBD1 (5 bases). The ends were cut back, 5 bases at V and 9 bases at J, with 14 bases in the middle. Germline assignment: CDR1 SEHNR and CDR2 FQNEAQ (reference sequence). The CDR3 has 13 amino acids. The CDR3 bases are TGTGCCAGCAGCCCAGGATGGGGCACTGAGCAGTTCTTC. Translation: CASSPGWGTEQFF.

The chain is built from TRBV6-6 and TRBJ2-3, with D unresolved. This CDR3 has 15 amino acids. CDR1 is MNHNY and CDR2 is SVGAGI in the germline V gene (reference sequence). V dropped 4 bases and J dropped 3 bases, with 14 bases sitting between them. The CDR3 reads CASSSASTETDTQYF. CDR3 in DNA: TGTGCCAGCAGTTCCGCCTCAACGGAGACAGATACGCAGTATTTT.

The V gene is TRBV29-1, the J gene TRBJ1-2; 7 nucleotides agree with TRBD1. CDR1 and CDR2 from the germline V gene are SQVTM and ANQGSEA. There are 15 residues in the CDR3. J lost 2 bases, V lost 0 bases, and 6 bases had no gene match. The CDR3 protein is CSVEDSGRGNYGYTF. The CDR3 DNA reads as TGCAGCGTTGAAGATAGCGGCAGGGGGAACTATGGCTACACCTTC.

The chain carries TRBV4-2 and TRBJ1-2; D perhaps matches TRBD1 (6 bases). The CDR3 totals 14 residues. From germline, CDR1 is LGHNA and CDR2 YNFKEQ. With 3 bases removed from V and 2 bases from J, the gap between germline ends came to 10 bases. CDR3 region: CASSQPTGNYGYTF. CDR3 bases: TGTGCCAGCAGCCAGCCGACAGGCAACTATGGCTACACCTTC.

V usage is TRBV4-2 and J usage is TRBJ2-7, with TRBD2 identical over 10 bases. Germline loops: CDR1 LGHNA, CDR2 YNFKEQ. The V segment lost 3 bases and the J segment 9 bases; nucleotides outside the gene matches: 11. This CDR3 has 15 residues. CDR3 coding DNA: TGTGCCAGCAGCCAGGACCAGCGGGAGGGGGATCGGCAGTACTTC. This translates into CASSQDQREGDRQYF.

The genes are TRBV7-2 and TRBJ2-7, with TRBD1 matching over 9 bases. V gave up 6 bases and J gave up 1 base; unmatched junction bases: 4. This CDR3 contains 14 residues. CDR1 SGHTA and CDR2 FQGNSA come from the germline V gene. CDR3 DNA: TGTGCCAGCAGGTCCGGGACAGGGTCCTACGAGCAGTACTTC. Translating gives CASRSGTGSYEQYF.

The chain couples TRBV14 to TRBJ1-2; possible D gene TRBD1, 5 bases. CDR1 is SGHDN and CDR2 is FVKESK in the germline V gene. The CDR3 runs 14 residues. V dropped 3 bases and J dropped 4 bases, with 12 bases sitting between them. CDR3 region: CASSQGPGGYGYTF. The CDR3 coding sequence is TGTGCCAGCAGCCAGGGACCGGGGGGCTATGGCTACACCTTC. Complete variable domain (other parts from reference TRBV14 and TRBJ1-2): EAGVTQFPSHSVIEKGQTVTLRCDPISGHDNLYWYRRVMGKEIKFLLHFVKESKQDESGMPNNRFLAERTGGTYSTLKVQPAELEDSGVYFCASSQGPGGYGYTFGSGTRLTVV.

This chain uses TRBV6-1 with TRBJ1-5; possibly TRBD1 for D (6 bases). The V and J ends lost 3 bases and 8 bases respectively, with 29 bases between them. The germline CDR1 and CDR2 sequences are MNHNS and SASEGT. The CDR3 covers 19 residues. The CDR3 protein is CASSETPYRTVGKAEPQHF. The CDR3, as DNA: TGTGCCAGCAGTGAGACCCCATACCGGACAGTCGGGAAGGCAGAGCCCCAGCATTTT.

This clone was observed a handful of times. CDR3 in DNA: TGTGCCAGCCGTCAAGCGGGGCGGGCGTACAATGAGCAGTTCTTC. It specifies CASRQAGRAYNEQFF. This sequence joins TRBV7-2 and TRBJ2-1, with 7 bases identical to TRBD2. The CDR3 has 15 residues. V shed 8 bases and J 4 bases; nucleotides not matched to a gene: 11. In germline, CDR1 is SGHTA, CDR2 FQGNSA.

This chain connects TRBV27 to TRBJ1-5, with 9 bases that match TRBD1. V lost 6 bases to trimming and J lost 2 bases; unmatched junction nucleotides: 5. Germline CDR1 and CDR2: MNHEY and SMNVEV (reference sequence). This CDR3 region has 15 residues. In DNA, the CDR3 is TGTGCCAGCAGACCTACAGGGGGCGGCAATCAGCCCCAGCATTTT. This encodes CASRPTGGGNQPQHF.

The V and J genes are TRBV30 and TRBJ1-2; 9 bases are shared with TRBD1. Germline lookup yields CDR1 GTSNPN and CDR2 SVGIG (reference sequence). The V segment lost 4 bases and the J segment 5 bases; nucleotides outside the gene matches: 5. The CDR3 runs to 13 residues. The CDR3 here is CAWTGTGRYGYTF. The CDR3 DNA follows: TGTGCCTGGACCGGGACAGGGCGATATGGCTACACCTTC.

The genes are TRBV20-1 and TRBJ2-1; D unclear. This CDR3 spans 11 amino acids. The V end was cut by 4 bases, the J end by 8 bases, with 9 bases between. Germline assignment: CDR1 DFQATT and CDR2 SNEGSKA (reference sequence). Written as DNA, the CDR3 is TGCAGTGCTACTAGTTACGATGAGCAGTTCTTC. Protein product: CSATSYDEQFF.

The chain joins TRBV6-1 to TRBJ2-3; no firm D call. The V end lost 2 bases, the J end lost 0 bases, and 12 bases lay between the germline ends. The V gene's germline CDR1 is MNHNS and CDR2 SASEGT. The CDR3 length is 16 residues. CDR3 nucleotides: TGTGCCAGCAGTGAATTGGTCATTCCTAGCACAGATACGCAGTATTTT. Amino acid sequence: CASSELVIPSTDTQYF.

The chain links TRBV9 to TRBJ1-6; 7 nucleotides agree with TRBD1. CDR3 length: 18 amino acids. V was clipped by 4 bases and J by 0 bases; unmatched bases: 10. The germline CDR1 and CDR2 sequences are SGDLS and YYNGEE. The DNA for the CDR3 is TGTGCCAGCAGCCCCCAACCGACAGGGAGCTCCTATAATTCACCCCTCCACTTT. The encoded protein is CASSPQPTGSSYNSPLHF.

The rearrangement joins TRBV7-8 to TRBJ1-1; no clear D. This CDR3 has 12 amino acids. Germline CDR1 is SGHVS and CDR2 is FQNEAQ. Trimming pared 5 bases from V and 7 bases from J, leaving 11 bases between. CDR3 nucleotides: TGTGCCAGCAGCGAAACTAGGTTTGAAGCTTTCTTT. This translates into CASSETRFEAFF.

This CDR3 is CASSTWTTGSYNEQFF. The CDR3 nucleotides read TGTGCCAGCAGCACGTGGACTACTGGCTCCTACAATGAGCAGTTCTTC. The chain joins TRBV11-2 to TRBJ2-1, with D possibly being TRBD2 (6 bases). CDR1 and CDR2 from the germline V gene are SGHAT and FQNNGV. The V gene lost 5 bases and the J gene lost 0 bases, with 14 bases spanning the gap. CDR3 length: 16 amino acids.